Shown below are 16 T cell receptor beta chains from a single sample sequenced in a study of T-cell reconstitution after alpha-beta-depleted transplantation in children (dated by TCRdb to the mid-2010s). Library creation used PCR. The listed sequencing device is Illumina HiSeq 2500. To normalize quantification of the TCRbeta repertoire, the TCR libraries were built with molecular barcoding that relied on unique molecular identifiers. TCRdb's own reprocessing of the public reads used fastp at Q25 and MiXCR and kept productive beta chains. Here each entry gathers all rows of one CDR3 protein and keeps the most common genes and DNA. For this sample the table gives 380,000 or so distinct CDR3 sequences, of which 10% to 15% were detected only once. The ten largest clones capture roughly 4.3% of the sample. Material: PBMCs, obtained from the stem cell graft. The receptors here all came from a human donor who donated a stem cell graft to a child with Fanconi anemia.

V gene TRBV27 combines with J gene TRBJ1-1; 10 bases are shared with TRBD1. The V segment lost 8 bases and the J segment 5 bases; nucleotides outside the gene matches: 11. The CDR3 is made up of 15 amino acids. From germline, CDR1 is MNHEY and CDR2 SMNVEV (reference sequence). CDR3 in amino acids: CASGILGQGPTEAFF. For the CDR3, the DNA is TGTGCCAGCGGAATATTGGGACAGGGGCCTACTGAAGCTTTCTTT.

This clonotype was counted between two and nine times. V gene TRBV3-1 combines with J gene TRBJ2-5; D uncertain. V lost 0 bases to trimming and J lost 7 bases, with 6 bases between them. The CDR3 is made up of 12 amino acids. Germline V gene lookup returns CDR1 LGHDT and CDR2 YNNKEL (reference sequence). In DNA form, the CDR3 reads TGTGCCAGCAGCCAAGAGCTGGGGACCCAGTACTTC. Its translation: CASSQELGTQYF.

This clonotype came up a few times. The chain has TRBV2 and TRBJ2-5; the D is unclear. V lost 0 bases and J lost 0, with 5 bases in between. The germline CDR1 and CDR2 sequences are SNHLY and FYNNEI. The CDR3 is 14 amino acids. CDR3 amino acids: CASSEAEYQETQYF. The CDR3, as DNA: TGTGCCAGCAGTGAAGCGGAGTACCAAGAGACCCAGTACTTC.

Ten or more counts support this clonotype. The rearrangement joins TRBV7-2 to TRBJ1-2; TRBD1 might be the D (5 bases). The germline V gene has CDR1 SGHTA and CDR2 FQGNSA. Trimming pared 5 bases from V and 2 bases from J, leaving 9 bases between. This CDR3 contains 13 residues. The DNA for the CDR3 is TGTGCCAGCAGCCCTGACAGAAACTATGGCTACACCTTC. It encodes CASSPDRNYGYTF.

This chain links TRBV5-1 with TRBJ1-2; 7 bases match TRBD1. The CDR3 length is 12 residues. V trimming: 7 bases; J trimming: 7 bases; junction bases outside the gene matches: 7. The germline V gene encodes CDR1 SGHRS and CDR2 YFSETQ. The CDR3 reads CASGTGESGYTF. CDR3 coding DNA: TGCGCCAGCGGTACAGGGGAGAGTGGCTACACCTTC.

The chain recombines TRBV5-1 with TRBJ2-2; no definite D call. Germline V gene lookup returns CDR1 SGHRS and CDR2 YFSETQ. V dropped 1 base and J dropped 3 bases, with 7 bases sitting between them. The CDR3 totals 14 residues. CDR3 coding DNA: TGCGCCAGCAGCTTGAACGGGCACACCGGGGAGCTGTTTTTT. Translation gives CASSLNGHTGELFF.

The CDR3 spells CSAVLRDSAVTDTQYF. The CDR3 DNA follows: TGCAGTGCTGTCCTCCGGGACAGCGCAGTCACAGATACGCAGTATTTT. The V and J genes are TRBV20-1 and TRBJ2-3, with 7 bases fitting TRBD1. Trimming at V came to 5 bases and at J to 2 bases, leaving 13 bases not matched to a gene. The germline gives CDR1 DFQATT, CDR2 SNEGSKA (reference sequence). This CDR3 has 16 amino acids.

V and J are TRBV6-2 or TRBV6-3 and TRBJ2-6; tentative D call: TRBD1 (6 bases). V lost 6 bases to trimming and J lost 0 bases, with 12 bases between them. The length of the CDR3 is 16 residues. CDR1 and CDR2 (germline): MNHEY, SVGEGT. The CDR3, as DNA: TGTGCCAGCAGCCCTGACAGGAGCTCTGGGGCCAACGTCCTGACTTTC. Translated, it gives CASSPDRSSGANVLTF.

V is TRBV4-3 and J is TRBJ1-4; TRBD1 might be the D (5 bases). Germline CDR1 LGHNA, CDR2 YSLEER. The CDR3 runs to 16 residues. V gave up 0 bases and J gave up 8 bases, with 16 bases separating them. The CDR3 spells CASSQDQGTPGEKLFF. CDR3 bases: TGCGCCAGCAGCCAAGATCAGGGCACCCCGGGAGAAAAACTGTTTTTT.

The chain links TRBV30 to TRBJ1-1, with 7 bases lining up with TRBD1. V trimming: 4 bases; J trimming: 4 bases; junction bases outside the gene matches: 6. Germline V gene data show CDR1 as GTSNPN and CDR2 as SVGIG (reference sequence). This CDR3 is 13 amino acids long. DNA of the CDR3: TGTGCCTGGATCAATCCAGGGGGCACTGAAGCTTTCTTT. Amino acids: CAWINPGGTEAFF.

This clonotype was observed a handful of times. CDR3 nucleotides: TGTGCCAGCAGTCCTTCGGACATCCGTCAGCCCCAGCATTTT. Protein sequence: CASSPSDIRQPQHF. This sequence joins TRBV12-3 or TRBV12-4 and TRBJ1-5; a possible D gene is TRBD1 (5 bases). V shed 5 bases and J shed 6 bases, with 14 bases lying between them. The CDR3 length is 14 residues.

This clonotype has ten or more counts. The chain couples TRBV12-3 or TRBV12-4 to TRBJ2-2; D is ambiguous. This CDR3 region has 11 residues. The germline V and J ends were trimmed by 6 bases and 7 bases, with 6 bases remaining between them. The chain's CDR3 is CASRIYGELFF. For the CDR3, the DNA is TGTGCCAGCAGGATATACGGGGAGCTGTTTTTT.

The chain has TRBV9 and TRBJ2-7, with 9 bases aligning to TRBD2. The trim removed 4 bases at V and 0 bases at J, leaving 11 bases unmatched. The CDR3 is made up of 17 amino acids. Germline CDR1 and CDR2: SGDLS and YYNGEE. The CDR3 DNA sequence: TGTGCCAGCAGCCCCCCCCCCGAACTAGCGGGCTCCTACGAGCAGTACTTC. This gives the protein CASSPPPELAGSYEQYF.

The CDR3 DNA follows: TGTGCCAGCAGCTTCAGGGGGGGGGGTAGCACTGAAGCTTTCTTT. Protein: CASSFRGGGSTEAFF. The rearrangement joins TRBV7-2 to TRBJ1-1, with TRBD1 identical over 7 bases. CDR3 size: 15 residues. Germline V gene data show CDR1 as SGHTA and CDR2 as FQGNSA. The V and J ends lost 3 bases and 4 bases, in that order; junction bases with no gene match: 8.

This clonotype was detected a few times. Because the CDR3's place on the DNA is in doubt, the DNA is left out and the CDR3 is given as listed by TCRdb. The V call is TRBV7-5, the J call TRBJ2-7; the D call TRBD2 from the table was never checked on the DNA. TRBV7-5 is termed a pseudogene. The CDR3 length equals 22 residues, ends included. The CDR3 sequence is CISVSEAEGVRPNNSSSYEQYV.

In its sample, this clonotype was seen a few times. The gene calls are TRBV6-5 and TRBJ2-3, with 9 bases aligning to TRBD2. Trimming cost V 2 bases and J 6 bases; bases outside gene matches: 9. The CDR3 length is 16 residues. CDR1 is MNHEY and CDR2 is SVGAGI in the germline V gene. In DNA, the CDR3 is TGTGCCAGCAGTTACGGGATGGGACTAGCATGGGATACGCAGTATTTT. Translation gives CASSYGMGLAWDTQYF.